The 26 T cell receptor beta chains below all came from one sample that was sequenced in a study of T cells in Graves' hyperthyroidism and ophthalmopathy. The TCR beta CDR3 regions underwent amplification using RNA transcripts as the source. Using the HTBI primer set, a first-round RT-PCR was run on the TCR CDR3. Via MiXCR, TCRdb re-called the multiplex PCR reads, giving one row per CDR3 protein. This sample has over 150,000 distinct CDR3 sequences, with around 17% found just once. The sequencing input was blood. These receptors were taken from a woman aged 45-60 years with Graves' hyperthyroidism.

This clonotype was recorded many times. The rearrangement joins TRBV10-3 to TRBJ2-5, with 14 positions matching TRBD2. The CDR3 runs 16 residues. Trimming at V came to 3 bases and at J to 5 bases, leaving 5 bases not matched to a gene. Germline-derived CDR1 and CDR2 are ENHRY and SYGVKD. The CDR3 nucleotides read TGTGCCATCAGTGACGGGACTAGCGGGAGACTTGAGACCCAGTACTTC. This codes for CAISDGTSGRLETQYF.

As regards this clonotype: A much larger clone lies a single base off, so this may be a read error. V gene TRBV7-3 combines with J gene TRBJ2-7; no definite D call. V was cut by 4 bases and J by 5 bases, with 15 bases left in between. Germline V gene data show CDR1 as SGHTA and CDR2 as FQGTGA. CDR3 size: 14 residues. The CDR3 is CASSSGFPPNEQYF. The DNA for the CDR3 is TGTGCCAGCAGCTCTGGTTTCCCACCCAACGAGCAGTACTTC.

This clonotype occurred many times. This rearrangement joins TRBV6-5 to TRBJ2-1; 9 bases match TRBD1. Germline CDR1 and CDR2: MNHEY and SVGAGI. The CDR3 loop spans 16 amino acids. V shed 2 bases, J shed 9 bases, and the junction held 11 bases outside the gene matches. The CDR3 protein is CASSYPRQGERVEQFF. CDR3 nucleotide sequence: TGTGCCAGCAGTTACCCCCGACAGGGGGAGAGGGTTGAGCAGTTCTTC.

This clonotype was seen a few times. The chain recombines TRBV19 with TRBJ2-7; D is uncertain. The ends were cut back, 1 base at V and 5 bases at J, with 12 bases in the middle. CDR3 length: 14 amino acids. Germline-derived CDR1 and CDR2 are LNHDA and SQIVND (reference sequence). As DNA, the CDR3 is TGTGCCAGTAGTATAGGGACCACCCTGAACGAGCAGTACTTC. Translation gives CASSIGTTLNEQYF.

This clonotype was seen many times. V and J are TRBV19 and TRBJ2-1; 7 bases map to TRBD2. V lost 4 bases and J lost 1; bases outside the gene matches: 4. The CDR3 runs to 15 residues. The germline gives CDR1 LNHDA, CDR2 SQIVND (reference sequence). Here the CDR3 reads CASSSGLGSYNEQFF. As DNA, the CDR3 is TGTGCCAGTAGTAGCGGACTAGGGTCCTACAATGAGCAGTTCTTC.

On this clonotype itself: Since a much larger clone is just one base distant, this may be a read error. The genes are TRBV3-1 and TRBJ2-1, with 9 bases matching TRBD2. The last part of the DNA fits TRBJ2-7 better; the J call may be wrong. The germline gives CDR1 LGHDT, CDR2 YNNKEL (reference sequence). This CDR3 is built from 15 residues. The CDR3 loop reads CASSLNSGSSNEQYF. The CDR3 DNA is TGTGCCAGCAGTCTAAATAGCGGGAGTAGCAATGAGCAGTACTTC.

This clonotype was seen only a few times. This chain joins TRBV6-1 and TRBJ2-2; D ambiguous. Germline V lookup: CDR1 MNHNS, CDR2 SASEGT. Trimming removed 2 bases at V and 0 bases at J, with 10 bases between. The CDR3 is 16 amino acids. CDR3 region: CASSELTYANTGELFF. The CDR3 nucleotides read TGTGCCAGCAGTGAATTGACATACGCGAACACCGGGGAGCTGTTTTTT.

This clonotype appeared many times. This chain uses TRBV28 with TRBJ2-3, with TRBD2 matching over 7 bases. Germline values: CDR1 MDHEN, CDR2 SYDVKM. With 3 bases clipped from V and 2 bases from J, the junction kept 5 bases outside the gene matches. This CDR3 spans 15 amino acids. The CDR3 bases are TGTGCCAGCAGTTTGGGCGGGAGTTCCACAGATACGCAGTATTTT. This encodes CASSLGGSSTDTQYF.

This clonotype was picked up many times. CDR3 amino acids: CASSLEGGTYQETQYF. In DNA form, the CDR3 reads TGTGCCAGCAGCTTAGAAGGCGGGACATACCAAGAGACCCAGTACTTC. The chain joins TRBV7-9 to TRBJ2-5; TRBD1 or TRBD2 may be the D gene (6 bases each). V dropped 1 base and J dropped 0 bases, with 12 bases sitting between them. Germline values: CDR1 SEHNR, CDR2 FQNEAQ (reference sequence). The CDR3 consists of 16 residues.

This clonotype was observed many times. The rearrangement joins TRBV20-1 to TRBJ2-1, with TRBD2 matching over 10 bases. Germline CDR1 reads DFQATT; CDR2 reads SNEGSKA (reference sequence). This CDR3 comprises 14 residues. After removal of 5 bases from V and 5 bases from J, the junction contained 6 bases not matched to a gene. CDR3 in DNA: TGCAGTGCTCCCGGACTAGCGGCAAACAATGAGCAGTTCTTC. It specifies CSAPGLAANNEQFF.

The chain combines TRBV20-1 with TRBJ2-7; 11 positions match TRBD2. V lost 5 bases, J lost 2 bases, and 8 bases stayed unmatched. Germline V gene sequence: CDR1 DFQATT, CDR2 SNEGSKA (reference sequence). The CDR3 has 15 amino acids. The CDR3 DNA reads TGCAGTGCTCTAGACCGACTAGCGGGGACCTACGAGCAGTACTTC. It yields the protein CSALDRLAGTYEQYF.

The J gene is TRBJ2-3, the V gene TRBV11-2, with D perhaps assigned TRBD1 or TRBD2 (5 bases each). The CDR3 has 16 amino acids. Trimming pared 5 bases from V and 7 bases from J, leaving 22 bases between. CDR1 and CDR2 (germline): SGHAT, FQNNGV. The CDR3 sequence: CASSILRDDPGYTQYF. The CDR3 DNA reads TGTGCCAGCAGCATTCTAAGGGACGACCCCGGATATACGCAGTATTTT.

This clonotype came up a few times. The chain links TRBV10-3 to TRBJ1-1; D possibly corresponds to TRBD1 (5 bases). This CDR3 contains 15 residues. Trimming left V 2 bases short and J 6 bases short, with 16 bases between. CDR1 and CDR2 (germline): ENHRY, SYGVKD. The CDR3 DNA reads as TGTGCCATCAGTGAGCAGGGACCTAAGAGGGCTGAAGCTTTCTTT. Amino acids: CAISEQGPKRAEAFF.

At least ten counts were recorded for this clonotype. The chain links TRBV12-3 or TRBV12-4 to TRBJ2-2; a possible D gene is TRBD2 (6 bases). The V gene lost 3 bases and the J gene lost 3 bases, with 14 bases spanning the gap. This CDR3 has 16 residues. The CDR3 nucleotides read TGTGCCAGCAGTTTGGCCCGGGGGTGGGACACCGGGGAGCTGTTTTTT. Translation gives CASSLARGWDTGELFF.

Only a few counts were recorded for this clonotype. The chain links TRBV19 to TRBJ1-6, with TRBD1 matching over 7 bases. The CDR3 totals 14 residues. Trimming removed 7 bases from V and 5 bases from J; junction bases left unmatched: 5. Germline CDR1 and CDR2: LNHDA and SQIVND (reference sequence). The DNA for the CDR3 is TGTGCCAGTACCACCGGGACAGATAATTCACCCCTCCACTTT. This encodes CASTTGTDNSPLHF. Full variable domain (rest looked up from reference TRBV19 and TRBJ1-6): DGGITQSPKYLFRKEGQNVTLSCEQNLNHDAMYWYRQDPGQGLRLIYYSQIVNDFQKGDIAEGYSVSREKKESFPLTVTSAQKNPTAFYLCASTTGTDNSPLHFGNGTRLTVT.

This clonotype has a handful of counts. The chain couples TRBV5-1 to TRBJ2-1, with TRBD2 matching over 10 bases. The V segment lost 0 bases and the J segment 8 bases; nucleotides outside the gene matches: 8. CDR3 length: 16 residues. Looked up from germline, CDR1 is SGHRS and CDR2 is YFSETQ. The CDR3 DNA follows: TGCGCCAGCAGCTTGGCGCCTAGCGGGAGTTTTGATGAGCAGTTCTTC. Translating gives CASSLAPSGSFDEQFF.

This clonotype has more than one count but fewer than ten. The chain carries TRBV20-1 and TRBJ1-5; 7 bases line up with TRBD1. The V gene end was trimmed by 6 bases and the J gene end by 0 bases; junction bases not matched to a gene: 5. The CDR3 spans 14 residues. Germline V CDR1 and CDR2: DFQATT, SNEGSKA (reference sequence). The CDR3 reads CSAVDRDSNQPQHF. The CDR3 nucleotides are TGCAGTGCCGTCGACAGGGATAGCAATCAGCCCCAGCATTTT.

Ten or more counts support this clonotype. V and J are TRBV3-1 and TRBJ2-3, with D perhaps matching TRBD1 or TRBD2 (5 bases each). In germline, CDR1 is LGHDT, CDR2 YNNKEL (reference sequence). V lost 4 bases, J lost 5 bases, and 16 bases lay in between. This CDR3 contains 15 residues. The CDR3 protein is CASSLRRARGDTQYF. The CDR3 region has the DNA TGTGCCAGCAGCCTCCGCCGCGCGAGGGGAGATACGCAGTATTTT.

This clonotype was seen repeatedly, ten times or more. The CDR3 reads CASSAAGTSINNEQFF. CDR3 DNA: TGTGCCAGCAGCGCCGCCGGGACTAGCATCAACAATGAGCAGTTCTTC. V gene TRBV13 combines with J gene TRBJ2-1, with TRBD2 matching over 9 bases. V lost 5 bases, J lost 5 bases, and 10 bases stayed unmatched. Germline values: CDR1 PRHDT, CDR2 FYEKMQ (reference sequence). The CDR3 spans 16 residues.

This clonotype has at least ten counts. The gene calls are TRBV10-3 and TRBJ1-5; 7 nucleotides line up with TRBD1. The CDR3 is 13 amino acids. After removal of 7 bases from V and 6 bases from J, the junction contained 6 bases not matched to a gene. Germline V gene data show CDR1 as ENHRY and CDR2 as SYGVKD. The CDR3, as DNA: TGTGCCATCACAGGACAGGAGGGTCAGCCCCAGCATTTT. Residues: CAITGQEGQPQHF.

The DNA of the CDR3 is TGTGCCAGTAGTATACACTACAATGAGCAGTTCTTC. Its protein product is CASSIHYNEQFF. V gene TRBV19 combines with J gene TRBJ2-1; D gene unclear. V lost 2 bases, J lost 3 bases, and 2 bases lay in between. The CDR3 has 12 residues. Germline CDR1 reads LNHDA; CDR2 reads SQIVND (reference sequence). Looking up the rest from reference TRBV19 and TRBJ2-1 gives the full variable domain: DGGITQSPKYLFRKEGQNVTLSCEQNLNHDAMYWYRQDPGQGLRLIYYSQIVNDFQKGDIAEGYSVSREKKESFPLTVTSAQKNPTAFYLCASSIHYNEQFFGPGTRLTVL.

The chain recombines TRBV19 with TRBJ1-2; D possibly corresponds to TRBD1 (6 bases). This CDR3 contains 15 residues. With 5 bases removed from V and 2 bases from J, the gap between germline ends came to 15 bases. CDR1 is LNHDA and CDR2 is SQIVND in the germline V gene (reference sequence). CDR3 DNA sequence: TGTGCCAGTAGTTTCCGGGACACCCACAACTATGGCTACACCTTC. This gives the protein CASSFRDTHNYGYTF.

The chain couples TRBV14 to TRBJ1-2, with D unresolved. This CDR3 contains 15 residues. The V gene's germline CDR1 is SGHDN and CDR2 FVKESK. The germline V and J ends were trimmed by 4 bases and 4 bases, with 16 bases remaining between them. As DNA, the CDR3 is TGTGCCAGCAGCCCGATTGACCTGAGGAGCTATGGCTACACCTTC. Protein sequence: CASSPIDLRSYGYTF. The entire variable domain, with the rest obtained from reference TRBV14 and TRBJ1-2, is as follows: EAGVTQFPSHSVIEKGQTVTLRCDPISGHDNLYWYRRVMGKEIKFLLHFVKESKQDESGMPNNRFLAERTGGTYSTLKVQPAELEDSGVYFCASSPIDLRSYGYTFGSGTRLTVV.

The gene calls are TRBV7-9 and TRBJ2-1, with D possibly matching TRBD2 (5 bases). This CDR3 is built from 11 residues. V lost 5 bases and J lost 10, with 9 bases in between. Germline assignment: CDR1 SEHNR and CDR2 FQNEAQ (reference sequence). The CDR3 DNA reads TGTGCCAGCAGCCCTACTAGAGAGCAGTTCTTC. Translated, it gives CASSPTREQFF.

This clonotype was counted a few times. The chain is built from TRBV6-1 and TRBJ2-1, with D uncertain. The CDR3 has 14 amino acids. Germline CDR1 MNHNS, CDR2 SASEGT. V shed 5 bases and J shed 0 bases, with 8 bases lying between them. CDR3 bases: TGTGCCAGCAGTAATGGAATCTCCTACAATGAGCAGTTCTTC. Translated: CASSNGISYNEQFF.

This clonotype was seen ten or more times. The chain is built from TRBV6-2 or TRBV6-3 and TRBJ1-1; TRBD1 matches at 8 bases. J gave up 5 bases and V 10 bases, and 9 bases lay outside the gene matches. The CDR3 is 13 residues long. Per germline, CDR1 MNHEY and CDR2 SVGEGT. CDR3 sequence (DNA): TGTGCCACCCAGCAGGGGGCAAGGACTGAAGCTTTCTTT. This translates into CATQQGARTEAFF.